These 25 T cell receptor beta chains came from one sample sequenced in a study of T cell responses to AZD1222 COVID-19 vaccine. Assay: immunoSEQ multiplex PCR; the TCRdb copy retains only in-frame clones and omits some. The sample carries about 150,000 clones, approximately 92% recorded once. The specimen comprised peripheral blood, sampled 28 days after the second AZD1222 dose. These receptors came from an adult who received the AZD1222 COVID-19 vaccine.

The V call is TRBV6-5, the J call TRBJ1-6; 10 positions match TRBD1. Per germline, CDR1 MNHEY and CDR2 SVGAGI. Trimming removed 6 bases from V and 9 bases from J; junction bases left unmatched: 5. This CDR3 has 14 amino acids. CDR3 region: CASRDRGSSSPLHF. In DNA form, the CDR3 reads TGTGCCAGCAGGGACAGGGGGTCAAGTTCACCCCTCCACTTT.

The chain joins TRBV4-3 to TRBJ2-7; D may correspond to TRBD1 or TRBD2 (5 bases each). V lost 1 base and J lost 4, with 17 bases in between. CDR3 size: 16 residues. Per the germline V gene, CDR1 is LGHNA and CDR2 is YSLEER. CDR3 amino acids: CASSQVRGGSIYEQYF. DNA of the CDR3: TGCGCCAGCAGCCAAGTGAGGGGTGGTAGTATTTACGAGCAGTACTTC.

This clone has only one observation. This chain uses TRBV7-3 with TRBJ2-1; 10 nucleotides agree with TRBD2. With V trimmed by 6 bases and J by 7 bases, 3 bases remained unmatched. CDR3 size: 13 residues. Germline CDR1 is SGHTA and CDR2 is FQGTGA. In DNA, the CDR3 is TGTGCCAGCAGTAGCGGGAGGCAGAATGAGCAGTTCTTC. Its translation is CASSSGRQNEQFF.

This sequence joins TRBV5-5 and TRBJ1-5; D unresolved. Germline V gene lookup returns CDR1 SGHKS and CDR2 YYEKEE (reference sequence). With 0 bases removed from V and 0 bases from J, the gap between germline ends came to 10 bases. The CDR3 runs 16 residues. The CDR3: CASSLGGVYSNQPQHF. CDR3 sequence (DNA): TGTGCCAGCAGCTTGGGGGGAGTGTATAGCAATCAGCCCCAGCATTTT.

In its sample, this clone was seen a few times. This chain links TRBV4-3 with TRBJ2-7; D perhaps matches TRBD2 (5 bases). CDR1 is LGHNA, CDR2 YSLEER, per germline. The CDR3 runs to 16 residues. V was cut by 2 bases and J by 0 bases, with 14 bases left in between. The CDR3 protein is CASSQTDGMSSYEQYF. CDR3 nucleotide sequence: TGCGCCAGCAGCCAAACCGACGGGATGAGCTCCTACGAGCAGTACTTC.

This clone was detected only once. The chain has TRBV11-3 and TRBJ2-1; weak D call: TRBD2 (6 bases). Germline V lookup: CDR1 SGHNT, CDR2 YENEEA. Trimming took 2 bases from V and 8 from J, leaving 22 bases between them. The CDR3 runs 17 residues. CDR3 sequence: CASSLSSVVRTLDEQFF. DNA for the CDR3: TGTGCCAGCAGCTTATCTAGCGTAGTCCGCACCCTTGATGAGCAGTTCTTC.

The CDR3 is CASSLLRHNQPQHF. CDR3 DNA: TGTGCCAGCAGCCTACTAAGGCATAATCAGCCCCAGCATTTT. The rearrangement links TRBV7-2 to TRBJ1-5; D unclear. Trimming pared 5 bases from V and 4 bases from J, leaving 12 bases between. Germline V gene lookup returns CDR1 SGHTA and CDR2 FQGNSA. The CDR3 covers 14 residues.

Here the CDR3 reads CATSDSETGTDTQYF. CDR3 coding DNA: TGTGCCACCAGTGATTCGGAGACAGGCACAGATACGCAGTATTTT. This chain links TRBV24-1 with TRBJ2-3; a weak D match, TRBD1 (5 bases). The germline V gene has CDR1 KGHDR and CDR2 SFDVKD. V lost 2 bases and J 1 base, leaving 9 bases between the germline ends. The CDR3 covers 15 residues.

The V gene is TRBV7-9, the J gene TRBJ2-5; the D gene is possibly TRBD2 (6 bases). The CDR3 is 16 residues long. Germline V gives CDR1 SEHNR, CDR2 FQNEAQ (reference sequence). V was shortened by 5 bases and J by 0 bases, with 16 bases between the two germline ends. CDR3 nucleotide sequence: TGTGCCAGCAGCCCACGGGGGAGCATGAACCAAGAGACCCAGTACTTC. Amino acids: CASSPRGSMNQETQYF.

The chain couples TRBV5-1 to TRBJ1-2; 8 bases fit TRBD1. The CDR3 is made up of 15 amino acids. Germline assignment: CDR1 SGHRS and CDR2 YFSETQ. V lost 4 bases, J lost 8 bases, and 13 bases stayed unmatched. CDR3 sequence (DNA): TGCGCCAGCAGCCCTTTCCAGACAGGGGACGACGGCTACACCTTC. Protein product: CASSPFQTGDDGYTF. Complete variable domain (other parts from reference TRBV5-1 and TRBJ1-2): KAGVTQTPRYLIKTRGQQVTLSCSPISGHRSVSWYQQTPGQGLQFLFEYFSETQRNKGNFPGRFSGRQFSNSRSEMNVSTLELGDSALYLCASSPFQTGDDGYTFGSGTRLTVV.

The count of this clone is one. V gene TRBV4-1 combines with J gene TRBJ1-4; D not resolved. CDR1 and CDR2 from the germline V gene are MGHRA and YSYEKL. The CDR3 has 15 amino acids. Trimming stripped 4 bases from V and 0 bases from J, with 9 bases between. CDR3 region: CASSLSYATNEKLFF. DNA of the CDR3: TGCGCCAGCAGCCTAAGCTATGCAACTAATGAAAAACTGTTTTTT.

This clone showed up just once. The J gene is TRBJ1-2, the V gene TRBV14; perhaps TRBD1 as D (6 bases). The germline V gene has CDR1 SGHDN and CDR2 FVKESK. V lost 2 bases and J 7 bases, leaving 14 bases between the germline ends. CDR3 length equals 14 residues. CDR3 in DNA: TGTGCCAGCAGCCAACGGGGGCGCCTTGGTGGCTACACCTTC. It specifies CASSQRGRLGGYTF.

This sequence joins TRBV7-8 and TRBJ2-7; 14 positions match TRBD2. Germline V lookup: CDR1 SGHVS, CDR2 FQNEAQ. This CDR3 is 15 amino acids long. Germline trimming cut 5 bases from V and 4 bases from J; bases unmatched to any gene: 4. The CDR3 sequence: CASSEGLAGAYEQYF. CDR3 DNA sequence: TGTGCCAGCAGCGAGGGACTAGCGGGGGCATACGAGCAGTACTTC.

The V call is TRBV7-9, the J call TRBJ1-1; the match to TRBD1 covers 10 bases. V was clipped by 5 bases and J by 6 bases; unmatched bases: 21. The CDR3 has 19 amino acids. Germline lookup yields CDR1 SEHNR and CDR2 FQNEAQ (reference sequence). The CDR3 DNA is TGTGCCAGCAGCCCATACCGGACAGGGGGGCAATTTGGTGCCCCTGAAGCTTTCTTT. Its protein product is CASSPYRTGGQFGAPEAFF.

The rearrangement links TRBV3-1 (or the pseudogene TRBV3-2) to TRBJ2-7; TRBD2 matches 14 bases. Germline trimming cut 4 bases from V and 0 bases from J; bases unmatched to any gene: 2. Germline V lookup: CDR1 LGHDT, CDR2 YNNKEL (reference sequence). The CDR3 consists of 16 residues. CDR3 bases: TGTGCCAGCAGCCGCGGACTAGCGGGGGGCTCCTACGAGCAGTACTTC. Amino acid sequence: CASSRGLAGGSYEQYF.

This chain links TRBV27 with TRBJ2-3; D remains ambiguous. The CDR3 has 14 amino acids. Trimming shortened V by 2 bases and J by 6 bases, and 12 bases separated the two germline ends. CDR1 is MNHEY, CDR2 SMNVEV, per germline (reference sequence). CDR3 residues: CASSLKMLRDTQYF. CDR3 DNA sequence: TGTGCCAGCAGTTTAAAGATGCTTCGGGATACGCAGTATTTT.

V and J are TRBV2 and TRBJ2-7; a possible D gene is TRBD2 (6 bases). Trimming removed 3 bases at V and 7 bases at J, with 10 bases between. Germline values: CDR1 SNHLY, CDR2 FYNNEI. The CDR3 loop spans 12 amino acids. The CDR3 DNA sequence: TGTGCCAGCAGTGACTCAGGGAGGGAGCAGTACTTC. It translates to CASSDSGREQYF.

The V and J genes are TRBV7-9 and TRBJ1-5; possible D gene TRBD1, 5 bases. V was pared by 5 bases and J by 3 bases, with 20 bases between. Germline CDR1 SEHNR, CDR2 FQNEAQ (reference sequence). The CDR3 runs to 17 residues. The CDR3 is CASSSTTVGATNQPQHF. DNA of the CDR3: TGTGCCAGCAGCAGCACGACAGTTGGAGCGACCAATCAGCCCCAGCATTTT.

The V gene is TRBV11-3, the J gene TRBJ2-6; D might be TRBD1 (5 bases). There are 14 residues in the CDR3. CDR1 SGHNT and CDR2 YENEEA come from the germline V gene. Trimming took 3 bases from V and 3 from J, leaving 6 bases between them. CDR3 region: CASSFRVGANVLTF. CDR3 bases: TGTGCCAGCAGCTTCAGGGTTGGGGCCAACGTCCTGACTTTC.

V gene TRBV5-1 combines with J gene TRBJ1-4; D might be TRBD1 (6 bases). The CDR3 covers 15 residues. From germline, CDR1 is SGHRS and CDR2 YFSETQ. V lost 3 bases to trimming and J lost 0 bases, with 9 bases between them. The CDR3 region is CASSSTGATNEKLFF. The CDR3 DNA reads as TGCGCCAGCAGCTCGACAGGAGCAACTAATGAAAAACTGTTTTTT.

This sequence joins TRBV28 and TRBJ2-7, with 9 bases fitting TRBD2. V was pared by 1 base and J by 11 bases, with 9 bases of the junction left unmatched. The CDR3 covers 14 residues. Germline CDR1 and CDR2: MDHEN and SYDVKM. This chain's CDR3 is CASSLLREGPREYF. The CDR3 nucleotides read TGTGCCAGCAGTTTATTGCGGGAGGGCCCCCGGGAGTACTTC.

The rearrangement uses TRBV9 and TRBJ2-7; D is perhaps TRBD1 (6 bases). Trimming removed 0 bases at V and 1 base at J, with 8 bases between. Germline assignment: CDR1 SGDLS and CDR2 YYNGEE. This CDR3 contains 14 residues. The CDR3 loop is CASSVDQGSYEQYF. CDR3 DNA: TGTGCCAGCAGCGTAGACCAGGGGTCCTACGAGCAGTACTTC.

The chain combines TRBV30 with TRBJ1-3, with D unclear. The CDR3 runs to 14 residues. Germline values: CDR1 GTSNPN, CDR2 SVGIG (reference sequence). Between the trimmed V and J ends, which lost 1 base and 0 bases, there was a span of 7 bases. The CDR3 nucleotides read TGTGCCTGGAGTGGGGTGATCTCTGGAAACACCATATATTTT. Protein sequence: CAWSGVISGNTIYF.

The rearrangement uses TRBV10-3 and TRBJ1-2; a possible D gene is TRBD1 (5 bases). V was shortened by 8 bases and J by 8 bases, with 18 bases between the two germline ends. This CDR3 comprises 13 residues. Germline V gene lookup returns CDR1 ENHRY and CDR2 SYGVKD. CDR3 region: CAIAPGGGEGYTF. The CDR3 region has the DNA TGTGCCATCGCCCCGGGGGGAGGGGAAGGCTACACCTTC.

This chain connects TRBV6-5 to TRBJ2-5; D gene ambiguous. CDR1 is MNHEY and CDR2 is SVGAGI in the germline V gene. The ends were cut back, 7 bases at V and 2 bases at J, with 11 bases in the middle. This CDR3 is 13 amino acids long. For the CDR3, the DNA is TGTGCCAGCATTCTTTGGCAACAAGAGACCCAGTACTTC. It encodes CASILWQQETQYF.